Reported below is one T cell receptor (beta chain). The target of this receptor is not known. No much larger clone is present one base from it, and per-base qualities are unavailable. The donors belonged to the validation cohort of approximately 130 subjects, which was separate from the roughly 700-subject first cohort. Libraries were prepared through the immunoSEQ multiplex PCR assay. The study's processing was this. A statistical classification framework was built for diagnosing cytomegalovirus status from the catalog of TCR beta chain sequences. TCRdb's version of the immuneACCESS table is confined to in-frame rearrangements and falls short of the full clone set. An unresolved V gene accounts for under half of the shortfall where checked; the remainder is of unknown origin. D and trimming come from the DNA, and the V and J calls and clone size come from that table. This sample gives about 110,000 clones in total; around nine tenths of them show up just once. Of the sample, more than 2% falls within the top ten clones.

This sample was taken from a study of cytomegalovirus exposure and HLA in healthy donors (dated by TCRdb to 2016 to 2017). Describing the broader study: The 650 to 800 repertoires of the first cohort and the roughly 120 validation repertoires were produced on the same platform, according to a later analysis. To predict cytomegalovirus infection status, the study combined high-throughput TCR immunosequencing, statistical association of individual TCRs with disease status, and machine learning. The study aimed to test whether signatures of past pathogen exposure could be identified by cataloging public T cell receptors. Along with the approximately 620-subject first cohort, a separate validation cohort of about 110 different subjects was used.

The V end loses 5 bases and the J end loses 3 bases, and a stretch of 9 bases separates them. The CDR3 covers 13 residues, taking in both the cysteine and the phenylalanine. Of the read, only the CDR3 DNA is kept; its 39 bases are in frame from base 1. Sequences SGHTA (CDR1) and FQGNSA (CDR2) are obtained from the germline V gene. General study outcomes and caveats: The study gave a list of more than 150 TCR beta chains associated with cytomegalovirus. All 110 or so repertoires were used to score co-occurrence in the validation cohort in a later analysis, because that analysis had no HLA typing for the cohort. Most TCR sequences were observed very rarely across donors, whereas some public TCRs were present in many individuals. The authors suggested that the approach could potentially be generalized to other disease states and immunological phenotypes. In both the original and validation cohorts, the classifier was reported to diagnose cytomegalovirus status with high specificity and sensitivity. Three of the identified cytomegalovirus-associated TCR beta chains were confirmed in vitro to be specific for cytomegalovirus antigens. In a later analysis, TCRs clustered in the first cohort were found to also tend to co-occur in the roughly 130 validation repertoires, with about 94% of cluster scores above 0.

The sequence links TRBV7-2 to TRBJ2-3, with the D gene too uncertain to name. The TCR originated in a woman aged 18 to 35 in good health and CMV-seronegative. Material: PBMCs. The DNA sequence is given as TGTGCCAGCAGCCCGCGCTGGACAGATACGCAGTATTTT. It translates as CASSPRWTDTQYF.